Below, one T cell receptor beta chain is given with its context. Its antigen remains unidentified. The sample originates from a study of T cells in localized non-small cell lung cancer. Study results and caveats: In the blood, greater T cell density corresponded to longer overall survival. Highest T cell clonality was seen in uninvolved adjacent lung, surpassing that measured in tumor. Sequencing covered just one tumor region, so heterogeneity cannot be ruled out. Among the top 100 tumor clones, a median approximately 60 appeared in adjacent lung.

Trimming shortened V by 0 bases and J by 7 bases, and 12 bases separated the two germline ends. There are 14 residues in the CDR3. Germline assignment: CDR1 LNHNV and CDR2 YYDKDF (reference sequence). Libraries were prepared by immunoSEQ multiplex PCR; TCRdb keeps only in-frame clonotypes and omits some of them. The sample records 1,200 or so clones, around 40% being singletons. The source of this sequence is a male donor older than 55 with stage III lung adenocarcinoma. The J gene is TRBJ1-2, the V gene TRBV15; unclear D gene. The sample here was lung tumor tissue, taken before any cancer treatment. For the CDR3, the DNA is TGTGCCACCAGCAGAGACGTGGTGAATCTTGGCTACACCTTC. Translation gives CATSRDVVNLGYTF.